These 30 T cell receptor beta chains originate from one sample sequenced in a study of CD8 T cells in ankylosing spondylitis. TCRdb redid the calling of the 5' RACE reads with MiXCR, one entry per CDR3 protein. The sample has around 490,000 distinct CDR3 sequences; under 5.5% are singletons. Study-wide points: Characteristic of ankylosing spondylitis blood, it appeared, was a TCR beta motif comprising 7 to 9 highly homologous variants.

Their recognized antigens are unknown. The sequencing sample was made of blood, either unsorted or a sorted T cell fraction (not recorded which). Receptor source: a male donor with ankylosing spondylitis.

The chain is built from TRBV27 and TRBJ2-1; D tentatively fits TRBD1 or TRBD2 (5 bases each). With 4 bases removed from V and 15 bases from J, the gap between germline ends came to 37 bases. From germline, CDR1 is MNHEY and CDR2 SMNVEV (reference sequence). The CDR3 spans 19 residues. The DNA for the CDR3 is TGTGCCAGCAGTTCCTATACTTATATGGAAGAGTTCTTCGAGCCAGGGACGTTCTTC. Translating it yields CASSSYTYMEEFFEPGTFF.

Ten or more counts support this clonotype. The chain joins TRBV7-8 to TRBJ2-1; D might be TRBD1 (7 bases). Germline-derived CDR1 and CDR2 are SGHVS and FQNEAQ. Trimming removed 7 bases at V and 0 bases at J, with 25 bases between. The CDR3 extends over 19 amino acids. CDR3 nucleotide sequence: TGTGCCAGCACCACAATCGGAGGGGGCGAACTTAGCTCCTACAATGAGCAGTTCTTC. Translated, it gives CASTTIGGGELSSYNEQFF.

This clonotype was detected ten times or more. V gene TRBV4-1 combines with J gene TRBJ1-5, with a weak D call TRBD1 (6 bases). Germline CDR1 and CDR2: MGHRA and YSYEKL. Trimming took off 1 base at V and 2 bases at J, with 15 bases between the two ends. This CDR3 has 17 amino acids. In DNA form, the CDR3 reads TGCGCCAGCAGCCAAGGTCGCATGGGGGCTGGCAATCAGCCCCAGCATTTT. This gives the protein CASSQGRMGAGNQPQHF.

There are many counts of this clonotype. The CDR3 region has the DNA TGTGCCAGCAGCTTGGCGGGGGGAGAGCTGGGAAACACCATATATTTT. Encoded protein: CASSLAGGELGNTIYF. V and J are TRBV5-5 and TRBJ1-3; TRBD1 is a possible D gene (5 bases). This CDR3 region has 16 residues. The germline gives CDR1 SGHKS, CDR2 YYEKEE (reference sequence). V lost 0 bases and J 4 bases, leaving 14 bases between the germline ends.

CDR3: CASSGQLDREPQHF. CDR3 in DNA: TGTGCCAGCAGTGGTCAACTCGACCGGGAGCCCCAGCATTTT. This chain uses TRBV2 with TRBJ1-5; D gene ambiguous. The CDR3 is 14 amino acids. V was pared by 4 bases and J by 8 bases, with 15 bases between. Germline V gene data show CDR1 as SNHLY and CDR2 as FYNNEI.

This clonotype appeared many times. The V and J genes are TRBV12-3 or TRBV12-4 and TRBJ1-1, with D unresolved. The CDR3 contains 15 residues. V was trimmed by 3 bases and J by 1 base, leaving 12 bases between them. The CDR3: CASSFGHRGNTEAFF. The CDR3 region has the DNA TGTGCCAGCAGTTTTGGGCATCGGGGGAACACTGAAGCTTTCTTT.

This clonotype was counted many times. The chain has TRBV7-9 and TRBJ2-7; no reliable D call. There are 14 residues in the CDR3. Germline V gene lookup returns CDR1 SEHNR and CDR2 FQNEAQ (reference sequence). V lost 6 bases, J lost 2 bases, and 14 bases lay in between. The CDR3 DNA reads TGTGCCAGCAGACCACCGGACGGAACCTACGAGCAGTACTTC. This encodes CASRPPDGTYEQYF.

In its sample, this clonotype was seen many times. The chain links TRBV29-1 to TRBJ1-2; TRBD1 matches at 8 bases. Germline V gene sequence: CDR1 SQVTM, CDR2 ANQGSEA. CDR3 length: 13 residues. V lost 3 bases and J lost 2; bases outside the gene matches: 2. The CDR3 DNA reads TGCAGCGTTGACAACAGGGGGAACTATGGCTACACCTTC. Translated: CSVDNRGNYGYTF.

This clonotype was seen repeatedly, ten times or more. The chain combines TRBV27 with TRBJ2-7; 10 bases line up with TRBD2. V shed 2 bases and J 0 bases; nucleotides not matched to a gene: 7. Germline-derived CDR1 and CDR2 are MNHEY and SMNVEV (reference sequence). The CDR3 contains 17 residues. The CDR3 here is CASSLLLAGSSSYEQYF. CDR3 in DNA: TGTGCCAGCAGTTTACTACTAGCGGGAAGCAGCTCCTACGAGCAGTACTTC.

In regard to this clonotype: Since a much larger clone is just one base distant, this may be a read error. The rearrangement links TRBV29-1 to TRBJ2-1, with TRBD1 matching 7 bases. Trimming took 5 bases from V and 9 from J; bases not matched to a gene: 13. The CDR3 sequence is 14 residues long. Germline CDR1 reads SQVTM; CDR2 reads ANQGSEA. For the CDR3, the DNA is TGCAGCGTTCTTGGACAGGATCGGACCACTGAGCAGTTCTTC. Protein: CSVLGQDRTTEQFF.

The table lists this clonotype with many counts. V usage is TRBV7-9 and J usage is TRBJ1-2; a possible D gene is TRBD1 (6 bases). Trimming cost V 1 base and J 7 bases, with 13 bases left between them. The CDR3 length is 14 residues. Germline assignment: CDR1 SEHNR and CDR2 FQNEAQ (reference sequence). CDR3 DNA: TGTGCCAGCAGCTTAGTAACGGAGGGGGTTGGCTACACCTTC. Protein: CASSLVTEGVGYTF.

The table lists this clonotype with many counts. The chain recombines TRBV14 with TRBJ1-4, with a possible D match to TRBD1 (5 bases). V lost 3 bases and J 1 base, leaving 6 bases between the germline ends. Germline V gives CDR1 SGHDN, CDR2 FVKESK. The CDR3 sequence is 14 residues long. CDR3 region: CASSQGLTNEKLFF. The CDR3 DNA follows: TGTGCCAGCAGCCAGGGGCTAACTAATGAAAAACTGTTTTTT.

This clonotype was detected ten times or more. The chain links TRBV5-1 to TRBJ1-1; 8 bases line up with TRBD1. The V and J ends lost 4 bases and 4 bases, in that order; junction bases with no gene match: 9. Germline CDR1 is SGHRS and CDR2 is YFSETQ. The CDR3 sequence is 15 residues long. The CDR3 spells CASSTRTGGITEAFF. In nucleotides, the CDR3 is TGCGCCAGCAGCACGAGAACAGGGGGAATCACTGAAGCTTTCTTT. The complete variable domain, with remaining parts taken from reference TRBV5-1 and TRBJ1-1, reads KAGVTQTPRYLIKTRGQQVTLSCSPISGHRSVSWYQQTPGQGLQFLFEYFSETQRNKGNFPGRFSGRQFSNSRSEMNVSTLELGDSALYLCASSTRTGGITEAFFGQGTRLTVV.

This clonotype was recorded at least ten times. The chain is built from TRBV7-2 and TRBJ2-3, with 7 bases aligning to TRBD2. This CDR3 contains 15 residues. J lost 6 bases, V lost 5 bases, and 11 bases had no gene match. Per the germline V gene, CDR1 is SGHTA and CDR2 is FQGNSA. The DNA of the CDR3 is TGTGCCAGCAGCCATGACCGTGGCGGGAGTGATACGCAGTATTTT. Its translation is CASSHDRGGSDTQYF. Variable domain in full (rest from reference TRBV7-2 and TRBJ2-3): GAGVSQSPSNKVTEKGKDVELRCDPISGHTALYWYRQSLGQGLEFLIYFQGNSAPDKSGLPSDRFSAERTGGSVSTLTIQRTQQEDSAVYLCASSHDRGGSDTQYFGPGTRLTVL.

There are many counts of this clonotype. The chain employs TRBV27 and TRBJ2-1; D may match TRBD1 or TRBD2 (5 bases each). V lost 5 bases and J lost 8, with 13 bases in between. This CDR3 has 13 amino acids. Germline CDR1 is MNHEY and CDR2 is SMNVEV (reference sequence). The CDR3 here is CASSRDRGYEQFF. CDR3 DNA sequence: TGTGCCAGCAGTCGGGACCGAGGCTATGAGCAGTTCTTC.

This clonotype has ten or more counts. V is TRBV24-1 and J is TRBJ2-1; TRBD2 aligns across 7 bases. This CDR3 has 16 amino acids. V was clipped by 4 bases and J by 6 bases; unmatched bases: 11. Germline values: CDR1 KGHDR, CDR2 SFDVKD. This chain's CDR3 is CATSDNSGRAPNEQFF. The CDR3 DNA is TGTGCCACCAGTGACAACTCGGGGAGGGCCCCCAATGAGCAGTTCTTC.

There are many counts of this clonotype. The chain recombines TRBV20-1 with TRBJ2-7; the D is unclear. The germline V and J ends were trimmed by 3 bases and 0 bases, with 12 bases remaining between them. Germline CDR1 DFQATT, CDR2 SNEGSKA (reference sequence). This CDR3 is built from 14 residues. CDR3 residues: CSASTAASSYEQYF. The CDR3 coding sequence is TGCAGTGCTAGTACGGCGGCAAGCTCCTACGAGCAGTACTTC.

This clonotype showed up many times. Here the CDR3 reads CASSVGLIRTGSTGELFF. In nucleotides, the CDR3 is TGTGCCAGCAGCGTAGGGCTGATCCGGACAGGGAGCACCGGGGAGCTGTTTTTT. This chain joins TRBV9 and TRBJ2-2, with TRBD1 matching 8 bases. V lost 0 bases and J lost 4; bases outside the gene matches: 11. Germline CDR1 SGDLS, CDR2 YYNGEE. This CDR3 has 18 amino acids. The whole variable domain, remainder taken from reference TRBV9 and TRBJ2-2, is DSGVTQTPKHLITATGQRVTLRCSPRSGDLSVYWYQQSLDQGLQFLIQYYNGEERAKGNILERFSAQQFPDLHSELNLSSLELGDSALYFCASSVGLIRTGSTGELFFGEGSRLTVL.

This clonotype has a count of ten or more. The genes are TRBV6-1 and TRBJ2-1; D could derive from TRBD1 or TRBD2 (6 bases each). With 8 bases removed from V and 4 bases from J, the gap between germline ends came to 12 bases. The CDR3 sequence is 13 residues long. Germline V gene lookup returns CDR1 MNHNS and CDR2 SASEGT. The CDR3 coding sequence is TGTGCCAGCTGGGGGGCAGGGTACAATGAGCAGTTCTTC. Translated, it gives CASWGAGYNEQFF.

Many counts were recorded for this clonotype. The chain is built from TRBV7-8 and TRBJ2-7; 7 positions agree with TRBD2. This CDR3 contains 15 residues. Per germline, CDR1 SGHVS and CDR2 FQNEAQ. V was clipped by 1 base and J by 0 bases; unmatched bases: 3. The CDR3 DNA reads TGTGCCAGCAGCTTAGACCGGGACTACTCCTACGAGCAGTACTTC. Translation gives CASSLDRDYSYEQYF.

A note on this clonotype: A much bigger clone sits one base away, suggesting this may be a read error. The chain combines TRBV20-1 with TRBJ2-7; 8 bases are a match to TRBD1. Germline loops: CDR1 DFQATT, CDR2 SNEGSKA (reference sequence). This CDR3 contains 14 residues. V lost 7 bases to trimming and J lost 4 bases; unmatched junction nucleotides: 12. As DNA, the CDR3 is TGCAGTGGTATCGGGGACAGGTGGTCGTACGAGCAGTACTTC. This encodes CSGIGDRWSYEQYF.

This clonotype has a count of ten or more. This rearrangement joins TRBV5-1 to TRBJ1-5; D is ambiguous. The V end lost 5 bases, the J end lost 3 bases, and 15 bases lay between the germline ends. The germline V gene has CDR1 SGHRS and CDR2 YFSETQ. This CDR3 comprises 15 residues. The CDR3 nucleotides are TGCGCCAGCAGTGCTATCCGGGCTACCAATCAGCCCCAGCATTTT. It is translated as CASSAIRATNQPQHF. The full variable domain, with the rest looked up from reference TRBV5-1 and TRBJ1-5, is KAGVTQTPRYLIKTRGQQVTLSCSPISGHRSVSWYQQTPGQGLQFLFEYFSETQRNKGNFPGRFSGRQFSNSRSEMNVSTLELGDSALYLCASSAIRATNQPQHFGDGTRLSIL.

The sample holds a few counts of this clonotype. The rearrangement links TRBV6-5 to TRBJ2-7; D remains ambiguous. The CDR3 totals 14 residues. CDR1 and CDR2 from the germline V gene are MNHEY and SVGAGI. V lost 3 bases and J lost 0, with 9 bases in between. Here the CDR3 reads CASSYLASSYEQYF. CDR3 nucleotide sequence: TGTGCCAGCAGTTATCTGGCCAGCTCCTACGAGCAGTACTTC.

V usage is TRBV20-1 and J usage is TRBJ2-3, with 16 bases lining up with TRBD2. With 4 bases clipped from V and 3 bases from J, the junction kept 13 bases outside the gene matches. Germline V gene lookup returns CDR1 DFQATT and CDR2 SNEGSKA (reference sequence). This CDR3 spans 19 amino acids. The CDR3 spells CSANPLGTSGGAGTDTQYF. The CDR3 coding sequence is TGCAGTGCTAACCCCCTTGGGACTAGCGGGGGGGCTGGGACAGATACGCAGTATTTT.

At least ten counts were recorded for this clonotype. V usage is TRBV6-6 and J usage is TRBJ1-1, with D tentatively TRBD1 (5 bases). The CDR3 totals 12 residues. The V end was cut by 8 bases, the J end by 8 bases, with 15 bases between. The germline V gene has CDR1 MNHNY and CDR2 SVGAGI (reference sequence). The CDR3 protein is CASGSGFGEAFF. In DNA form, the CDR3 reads TGTGCCAGCGGGTCAGGGTTTGGGGAAGCTTTCTTT.

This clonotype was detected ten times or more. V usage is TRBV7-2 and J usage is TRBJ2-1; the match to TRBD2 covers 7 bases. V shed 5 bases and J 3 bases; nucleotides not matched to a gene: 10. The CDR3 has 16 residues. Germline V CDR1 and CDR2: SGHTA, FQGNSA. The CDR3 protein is CASSAQGRGVYNEQFF. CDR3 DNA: TGTGCCAGCAGCGCACAAGGACGGGGGGTCTACAATGAGCAGTTCTTC.

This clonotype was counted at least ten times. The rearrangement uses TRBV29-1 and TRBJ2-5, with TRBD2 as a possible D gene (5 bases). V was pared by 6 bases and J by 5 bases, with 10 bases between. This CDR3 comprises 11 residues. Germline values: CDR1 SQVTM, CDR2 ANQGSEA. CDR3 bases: TGCAGCGTCATGGACTGGGAGACCCAGTACTTC. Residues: CSVMDWETQYF.

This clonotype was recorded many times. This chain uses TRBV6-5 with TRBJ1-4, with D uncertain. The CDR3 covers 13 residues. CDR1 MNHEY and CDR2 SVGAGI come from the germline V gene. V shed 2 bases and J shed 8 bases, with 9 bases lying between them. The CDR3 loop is CASSYVAQEKLFF. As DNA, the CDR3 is TGTGCCAGCAGTTACGTGGCCCAAGAAAAACTGTTTTTT.

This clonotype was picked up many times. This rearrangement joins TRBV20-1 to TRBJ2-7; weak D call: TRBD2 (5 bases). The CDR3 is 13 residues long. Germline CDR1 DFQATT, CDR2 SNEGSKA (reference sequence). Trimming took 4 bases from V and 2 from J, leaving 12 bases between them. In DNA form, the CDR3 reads TGCAGTGCTATTTTGGGAGACCCCTACGAGCAGTACTTC. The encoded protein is CSAILGDPYEQYF.

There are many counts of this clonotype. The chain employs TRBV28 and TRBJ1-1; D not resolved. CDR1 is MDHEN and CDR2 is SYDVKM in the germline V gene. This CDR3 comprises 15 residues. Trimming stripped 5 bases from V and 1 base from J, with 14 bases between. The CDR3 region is CASSETGGQNTEAFF. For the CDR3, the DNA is TGTGCCAGCAGTGAGACGGGTGGGCAGAACACTGAAGCTTTCTTT.